This T cell receptor (beta chain) was documented in a study of T cells in Graves' hyperthyroidism and ophthalmopathy. Study information: Peripheral blood samples were taken at initial diagnosis, prior to any treatment.

This clonotype was recorded many times. Germline V CDR1 and CDR2: MNHEY, SVGEGT. The CDR3 spans 14 residues. Trimming took off 5 bases at V and 1 base at J, with 11 bases between the two ends. Amplification of TCR beta CDR3 regions was performed using RNA transcripts as template. HTBI primers were employed in a first-round RT-PCR of the TCR CDR3. MiXCR was run by TCRdb on the multiplex PCR reads, yielding one entry per CDR3 protein. Of some 180,000 distinct CDR3 sequences listed, about a sixth are singletons. Newly diagnosed hyperthyroidism, duration under 2 months, in patients aged 18 to 65. The sequence derives from a woman between 45 and 65 years old with Graves' hyperthyroidism. The genes are TRBV6-2 or TRBV6-3 and TRBJ1-1; tentatively, D is TRBD1 (5 bases). Specimen: blood. CDR3 coding DNA: TGTGCCAGCAGTAGGGGTATAAGGAACACTGAAGCTTTCTTT. Translation gives CASSRGIRNTEAFF.